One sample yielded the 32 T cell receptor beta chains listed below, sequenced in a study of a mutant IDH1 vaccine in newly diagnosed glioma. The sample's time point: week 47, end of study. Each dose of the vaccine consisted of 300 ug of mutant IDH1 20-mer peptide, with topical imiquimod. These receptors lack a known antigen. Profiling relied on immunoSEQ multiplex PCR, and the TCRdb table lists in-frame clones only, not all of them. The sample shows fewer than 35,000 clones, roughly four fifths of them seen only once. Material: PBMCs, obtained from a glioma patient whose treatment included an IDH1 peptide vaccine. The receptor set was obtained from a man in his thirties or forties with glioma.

The CDR3 DNA is TGCGCCAGCAGCTCGCTTCCTGGGGACAATGAGCAGTTCTTC. As protein: CASSSLPGDNEQFF. This chain uses TRBV5-1 with TRBJ2-1; D is undetermined. Between the trimmed V and J ends, which lost 3 bases and 5 bases, there was a span of 12 bases. Germline V gives CDR1 SGHRS, CDR2 YFSETQ. The length of the CDR3 is 14 residues. Full variable domain (missing parts from reference TRBV5-1 and TRBJ2-1): KAGVTQTPRYLIKTRGQQVTLSCSPISGHRSVSWYQQTPGQGLQFLFEYFSETQRNKGNFPGRFSGRQFSNSRSEMNVSTLELGDSALYLCASSSLPGDNEQFFGPGTRLTVL.

The CDR3 coding sequence is TGTGCCTGGAATGATGGGAACACTGAAGCTTTCTTT. Translated: CAWNDGNTEAFF. This chain connects TRBV30 to TRBJ1-1; D ambiguous. Trimming pared 4 bases from V and 1 base from J, leaving 7 bases between. This CDR3 region has 12 residues. CDR1 GTSNPN and CDR2 SVGIG come from the germline V gene (reference sequence).

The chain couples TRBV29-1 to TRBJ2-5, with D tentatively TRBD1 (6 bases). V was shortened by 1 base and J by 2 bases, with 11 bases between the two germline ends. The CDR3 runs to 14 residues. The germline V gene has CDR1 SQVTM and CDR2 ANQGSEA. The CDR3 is CSVEGGQLQETQYF. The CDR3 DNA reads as TGCAGCGTTGAAGGGGGGCAGCTACAAGAGACCCAGTACTTC.

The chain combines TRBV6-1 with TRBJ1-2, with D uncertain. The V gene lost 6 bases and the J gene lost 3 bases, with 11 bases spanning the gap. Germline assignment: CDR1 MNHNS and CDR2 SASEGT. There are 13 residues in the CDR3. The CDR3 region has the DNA TGTGCCAGCAGGATGGGGTTCGACTATGGCTACACCTTC. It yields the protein CASRMGFDYGYTF.

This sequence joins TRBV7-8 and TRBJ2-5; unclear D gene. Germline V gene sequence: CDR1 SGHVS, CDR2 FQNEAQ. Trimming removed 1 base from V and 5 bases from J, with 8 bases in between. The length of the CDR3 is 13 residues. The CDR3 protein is CASSLGTSETQYF. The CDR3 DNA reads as TGTGCCAGCAGCTTAGGGACCAGTGAGACCCAGTACTTC.

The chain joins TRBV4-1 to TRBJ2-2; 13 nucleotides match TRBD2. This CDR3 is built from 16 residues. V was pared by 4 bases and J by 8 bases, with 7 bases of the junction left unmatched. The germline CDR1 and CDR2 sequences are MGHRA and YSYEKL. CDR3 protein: CASSLRTSGRSGELFF. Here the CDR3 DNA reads TGCGCCAGCAGCCTAAGGACTAGCGGGAGATCTGGGGAGCTGTTTTTT.

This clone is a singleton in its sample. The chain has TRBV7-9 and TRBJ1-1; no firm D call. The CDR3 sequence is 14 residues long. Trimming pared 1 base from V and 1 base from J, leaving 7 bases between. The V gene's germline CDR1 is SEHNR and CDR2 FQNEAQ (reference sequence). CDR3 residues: CASSLDGWNTEAFF. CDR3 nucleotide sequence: TGTGCCAGCAGCTTAGATGGGTGGAACACTGAAGCTTTCTTT.

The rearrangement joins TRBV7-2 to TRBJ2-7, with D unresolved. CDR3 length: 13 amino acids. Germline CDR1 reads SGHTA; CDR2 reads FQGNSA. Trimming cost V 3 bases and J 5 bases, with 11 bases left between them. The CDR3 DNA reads TGTGCCAGCAGCTTTAAATCAGGCGACGAGCAGTACTTC. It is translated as CASSFKSGDEQYF.

This chain's CDR3 is CSSDRDRATDTQYF. CDR3 coding DNA: TGCAGCTCTGACCGGGACAGGGCCACAGATACGCAGTATTTT. The chain is built from TRBV29-1 and TRBJ2-3; 9 bases are shared with TRBD1. Trimming removed 8 bases from V and 2 bases from J; junction bases left unmatched: 8. In germline, CDR1 is SQVTM, CDR2 ANQGSEA. This CDR3 is built from 14 residues.

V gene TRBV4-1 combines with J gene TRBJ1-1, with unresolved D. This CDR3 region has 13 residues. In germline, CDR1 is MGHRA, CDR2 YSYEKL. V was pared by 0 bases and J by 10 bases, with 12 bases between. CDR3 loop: CASSQDSEFRAFF. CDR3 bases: TGCGCCAGCAGCCAAGATAGCGAGTTTAGAGCTTTCTTT.

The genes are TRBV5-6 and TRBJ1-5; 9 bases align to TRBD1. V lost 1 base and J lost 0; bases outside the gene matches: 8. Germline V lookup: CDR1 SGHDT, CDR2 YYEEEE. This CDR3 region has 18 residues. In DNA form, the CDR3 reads TGTGCCAGCAGCTTGACGGGACAGGGCGTTTATAGCAATCAGCCCCAGCATTTT. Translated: CASSLTGQGVYSNQPQHF. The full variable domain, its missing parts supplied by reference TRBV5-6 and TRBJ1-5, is DAGVTQSPTHLIKTRGQQVTLRCSPKSGHDTVSWYQQALGQGPQFIFQYYEEEERQRGNFPDRFSGHQFPNYSSELNVNALLLGDSALYLCASSLTGQGVYSNQPQHFGDGTRLSIL.

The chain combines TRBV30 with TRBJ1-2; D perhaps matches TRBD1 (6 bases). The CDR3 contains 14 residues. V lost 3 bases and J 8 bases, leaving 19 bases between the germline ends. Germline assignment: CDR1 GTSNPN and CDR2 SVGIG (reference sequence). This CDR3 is CAWSTPLQGRGYTF. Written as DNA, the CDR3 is TGTGCCTGGAGCACACCCCTACAGGGAAGAGGCTACACCTTC.

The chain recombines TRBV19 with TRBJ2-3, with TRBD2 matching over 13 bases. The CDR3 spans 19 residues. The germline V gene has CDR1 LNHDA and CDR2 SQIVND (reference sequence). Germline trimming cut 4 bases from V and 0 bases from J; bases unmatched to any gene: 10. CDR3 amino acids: CASSTKLAGGRGSTDTQYF. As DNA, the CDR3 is TGTGCCAGTAGTACAAAACTAGCGGGAGGGCGGGGGAGCACAGATACGCAGTATTTT. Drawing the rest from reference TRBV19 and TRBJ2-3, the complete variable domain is DGGITQSPKYLFRKEGQNVTLSCEQNLNHDAMYWYRQDPGQGLRLIYYSQIVNDFQKGDIAEGYSVSREKKESFPLTVTSAQKNPTAFYLCASSTKLAGGRGSTDTQYFGPGTRLTVL.

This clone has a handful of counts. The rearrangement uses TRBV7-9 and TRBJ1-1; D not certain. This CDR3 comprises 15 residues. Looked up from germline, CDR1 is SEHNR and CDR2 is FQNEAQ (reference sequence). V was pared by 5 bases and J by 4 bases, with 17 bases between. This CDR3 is CASSPRVGVSTEAFF. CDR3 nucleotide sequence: TGTGCCAGCAGCCCGAGGGTGGGTGTAAGCACTGAAGCTTTCTTT. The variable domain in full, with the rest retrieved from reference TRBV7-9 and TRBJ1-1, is DTGVSQNPRHKITKRGQNVTFRCDPISEHNRLYWYRQTLGQGPEFLTYFQNEAQLEKSRLLSDRFSAERPKGSFSTLEIQRTEQGDSAMYLCASSPRVGVSTEAFFGQGTRLTVV.

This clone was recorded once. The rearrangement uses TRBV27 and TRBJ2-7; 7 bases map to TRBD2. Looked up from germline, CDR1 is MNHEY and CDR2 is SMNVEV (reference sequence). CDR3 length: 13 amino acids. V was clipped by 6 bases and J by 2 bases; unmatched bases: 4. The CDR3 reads CASRPGLTYEQYF. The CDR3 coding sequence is TGTGCCAGCAGACCGGGACTAACCTACGAGCAGTACTTC.

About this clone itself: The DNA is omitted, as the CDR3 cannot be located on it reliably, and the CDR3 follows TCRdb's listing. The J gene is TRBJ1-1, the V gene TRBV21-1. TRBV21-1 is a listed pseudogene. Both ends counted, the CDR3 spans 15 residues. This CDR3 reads CASSKREGFGFGAFF.

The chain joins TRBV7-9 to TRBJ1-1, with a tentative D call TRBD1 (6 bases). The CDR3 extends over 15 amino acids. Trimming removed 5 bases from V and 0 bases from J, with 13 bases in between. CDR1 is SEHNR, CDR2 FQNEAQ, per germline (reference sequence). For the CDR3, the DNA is TGTGCCAGCAGCGGGGGGGCTTACATGAACACTGAAGCTTTCTTT. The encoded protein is CASSGGAYMNTEAFF.

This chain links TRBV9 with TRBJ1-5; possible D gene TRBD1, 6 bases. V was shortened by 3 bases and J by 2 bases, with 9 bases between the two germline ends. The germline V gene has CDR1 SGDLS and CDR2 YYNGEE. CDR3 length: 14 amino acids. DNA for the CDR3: TGTGCCAGCAGCGCTTCAGGGGGCAATCAGCCCCAGCATTTT. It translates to CASSASGGNQPQHF. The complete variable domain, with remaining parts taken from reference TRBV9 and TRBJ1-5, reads DSGVTQTPKHLITATGQRVTLRCSPRSGDLSVYWYQQSLDQGLQFLIQYYNGEERAKGNILERFSAQQFPDLHSELNLSSLELGDSALYFCASSASGGNQPQHFGDGTRLSIL.

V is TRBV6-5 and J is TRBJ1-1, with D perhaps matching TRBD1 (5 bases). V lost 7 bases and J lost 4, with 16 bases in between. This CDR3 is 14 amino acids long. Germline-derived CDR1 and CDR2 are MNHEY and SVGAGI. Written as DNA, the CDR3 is TGTGCCAGCACCTACGGGGGTTTTAGCACTGAAGCTTTCTTT. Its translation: CASTYGGFSTEAFF.

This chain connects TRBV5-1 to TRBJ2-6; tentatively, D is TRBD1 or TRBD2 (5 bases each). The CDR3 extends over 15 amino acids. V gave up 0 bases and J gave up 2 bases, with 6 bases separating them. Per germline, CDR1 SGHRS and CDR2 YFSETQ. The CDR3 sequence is CASSLGGAGANVLTF. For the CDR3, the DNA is TGCGCCAGCAGCTTGGGAGGGGCTGGGGCCAACGTCCTGACTTTC.

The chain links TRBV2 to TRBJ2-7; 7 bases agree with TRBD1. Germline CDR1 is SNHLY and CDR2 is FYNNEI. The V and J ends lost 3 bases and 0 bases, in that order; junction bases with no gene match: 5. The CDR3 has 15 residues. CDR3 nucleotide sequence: TGTGCCAGCAGTGACGGGCAGGGGGTCTCCTACGAGCAGTACTTC. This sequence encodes CASSDGQGVSYEQYF.

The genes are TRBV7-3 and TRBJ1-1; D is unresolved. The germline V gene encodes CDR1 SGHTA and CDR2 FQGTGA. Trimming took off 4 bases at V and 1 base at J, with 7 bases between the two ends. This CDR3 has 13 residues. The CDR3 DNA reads TGTGCCAGCAGCTCCAACCGGAACACTGAAGCTTTCTTT. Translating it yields CASSSNRNTEAFF.

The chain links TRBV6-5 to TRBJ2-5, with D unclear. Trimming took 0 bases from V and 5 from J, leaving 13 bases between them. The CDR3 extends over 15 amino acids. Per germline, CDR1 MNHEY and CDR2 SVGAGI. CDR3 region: CASSYSMPSAETQYF. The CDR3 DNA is TGTGCCAGCAGTTACTCGATGCCCAGCGCTGAGACCCAGTACTTC.

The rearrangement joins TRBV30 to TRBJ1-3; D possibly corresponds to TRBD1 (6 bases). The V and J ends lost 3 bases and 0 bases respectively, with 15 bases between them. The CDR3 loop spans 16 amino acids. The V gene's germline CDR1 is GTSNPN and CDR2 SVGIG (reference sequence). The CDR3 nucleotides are TGTGCCTGGAGGGGCGGGTGGGGGCCCTCTGGAAACACCATATATTTT. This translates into CAWRGGWGPSGNTIYF.

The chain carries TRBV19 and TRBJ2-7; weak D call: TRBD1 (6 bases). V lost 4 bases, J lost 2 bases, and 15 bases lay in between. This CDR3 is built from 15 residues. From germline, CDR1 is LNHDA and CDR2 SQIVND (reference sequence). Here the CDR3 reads CASSTSGTQTYEQYF. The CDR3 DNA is TGTGCCAGTAGTACATCCGGGACACAGACCTACGAGCAGTACTTC.

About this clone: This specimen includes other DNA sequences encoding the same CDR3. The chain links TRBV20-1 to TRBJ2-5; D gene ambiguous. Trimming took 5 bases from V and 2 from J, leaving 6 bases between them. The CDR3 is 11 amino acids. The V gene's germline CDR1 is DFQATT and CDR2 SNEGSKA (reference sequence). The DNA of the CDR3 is TGCAGTGCTCAGGATCAAGAGACCCAGTACTTC. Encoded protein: CSAQDQETQYF.

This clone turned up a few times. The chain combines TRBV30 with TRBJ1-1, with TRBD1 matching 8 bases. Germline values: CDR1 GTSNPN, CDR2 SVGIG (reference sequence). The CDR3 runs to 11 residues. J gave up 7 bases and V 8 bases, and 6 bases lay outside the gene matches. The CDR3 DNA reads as TGTGCCAGCCGGACAGGGCATGAAGCTTTCTTT. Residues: CASRTGHEAFF.

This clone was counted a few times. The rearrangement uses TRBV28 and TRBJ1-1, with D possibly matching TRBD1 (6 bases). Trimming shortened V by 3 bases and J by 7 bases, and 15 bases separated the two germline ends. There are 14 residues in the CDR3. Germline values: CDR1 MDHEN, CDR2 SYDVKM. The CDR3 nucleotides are TGTGCCAGCAGTTTGGCAGGGGATAACGTTGAAGCTTTCTTT. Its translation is CASSLAGDNVEAFF.

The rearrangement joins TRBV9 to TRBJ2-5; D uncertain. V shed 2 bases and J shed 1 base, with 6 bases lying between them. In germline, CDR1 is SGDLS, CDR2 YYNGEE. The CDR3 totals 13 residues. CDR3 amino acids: CASSVGVQETQYF. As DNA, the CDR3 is TGTGCCAGCAGCGTCGGCGTCCAAGAGACCCAGTACTTC. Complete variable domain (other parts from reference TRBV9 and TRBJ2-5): DSGVTQTPKHLITATGQRVTLRCSPRSGDLSVYWYQQSLDQGLQFLIQYYNGEERAKGNILERFSAQQFPDLHSELNLSSLELGDSALYFCASSVGVQETQYFGPGTRLLVL.

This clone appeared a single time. CDR3 region: CASAAEGGLQQYF. The CDR3 DNA sequence: TGTGCCAGCGCAGCGGAAGGGGGCCTCCAGCAGTACTTC. The chain is built from TRBV27 and TRBJ2-7; 7 bases align to TRBD1. The germline V gene has CDR1 MNHEY and CDR2 SMNVEV (reference sequence). The CDR3 runs 13 residues. The V and J ends lost 8 bases and 8 bases, in that order; junction bases with no gene match: 12.

The CDR3 region has the DNA TGCGCCAGCAGCCAAGGTTTGGCTAGCGGGACAGGGTCCTACGAGCAGTACTTC. Its protein product is CASSQGLASGTGSYEQYF. The V call is TRBV4-1, the J call TRBJ2-7; either TRBD1 or TRBD2 may fit D (9 bases each). The germline CDR1 and CDR2 sequences are MGHRA and YSYEKL. The V gene lost 1 base and the J gene lost 1 base, with 20 bases spanning the gap. The CDR3 is 18 residues long.

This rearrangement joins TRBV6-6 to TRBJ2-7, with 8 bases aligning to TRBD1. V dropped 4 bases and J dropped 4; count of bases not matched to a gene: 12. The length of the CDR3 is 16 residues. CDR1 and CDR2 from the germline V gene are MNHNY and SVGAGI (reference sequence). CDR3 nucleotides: TGTGCCAGCAGTTTCCCCCCGGACAGGGCCCGGTACGAGCAGTACTTC. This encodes CASSFPPDRARYEQYF.